Below are 13 T cell receptor beta chains sequenced from a single sample in a study of shared clonotypes between healthy human individuals. TCRdb's copy holds only in-frame clones and misses some; the assay was immunoSEQ multiplex PCR. This table has 2 million to 2.5 million clones, about nine tenths appearing once. Source material: naive CD4+ T cells from PBMCs. Subset: CD45RA+ positively selected. These receptors all come from a young man in good health. Some clones in this sample may be carry-over from other donors' samples.

The rearrangement uses TRBV5-1 and TRBJ1-1; D not certain. This CDR3 comprises 14 residues. Germline V gene data show CDR1 as SGHRS and CDR2 as YFSETQ. Trimming took 4 bases from V and 7 from J, leaving 17 bases between them. CDR3 coding DNA: TGCGCCAGCAGCCCCGACCGGCCAGCACATGAAGCTTTCTTT. Translation gives CASSPDRPAHEAFF. The complete variable domain, with remaining parts taken from reference TRBV5-1 and TRBJ1-1, reads KAGVTQTPRYLIKTRGQQVTLSCSPISGHRSVSWYQQTPGQGLQFLFEYFSETQRNKGNFPGRFSGRQFSNSRSEMNVSTLELGDSALYLCASSPDRPAHEAFFGQGTRLTVV.

CDR3 DNA: TGCGCCAGCAGACATCCCGGGACTAGCGATAATACGCAGTATTTT. Encoded protein: CASRHPGTSDNTQYF. The V and J genes are TRBV4-1 and TRBJ2-3, with 10 bases aligning to TRBD2. Germline CDR1 reads MGHRA; CDR2 reads YSYEKL. Trimming took 6 bases from V and 7 from J; bases not matched to a gene: 10. There are 15 residues in the CDR3.

The chain links TRBV28 to TRBJ2-3; a possible D gene is TRBD2 (6 bases). The CDR3 has 17 amino acids. Germline CDR1 and CDR2: MDHEN and SYDVKM. The V gene lost 5 bases and the J gene lost 1 base, with 19 bases spanning the gap. CDR3 DNA: TGTGCCAGCAGTGTGCCTCCGGCGGGAAGGGGCACAGATACGCAGTATTTT. It yields the protein CASSVPPAGRGTDTQYF.

The V gene is TRBV28, the J gene TRBJ1-5; 8 nucleotides line up with TRBD1. Unmatched junction bases numbered 5, after V lost 3 bases and J lost 1 base. The CDR3 sequence is 16 residues long. Germline V gene data show CDR1 as MDHEN and CDR2 as SYDVKM. This chain's CDR3 is CASSFFDRGSNQPQHF. CDR3 bases: TGTGCCAGCAGTTTCTTCGACAGGGGCAGCAATCAGCCCCAGCATTTT.

This clone came up once. The V call is TRBV27, the J call TRBJ2-7; a weak D match, TRBD1 (6 bases). This CDR3 is 14 amino acids long. CDR1 and CDR2 (germline): MNHEY, SMNVEV (reference sequence). The V gene lost 7 bases and the J gene lost 1 base, with 14 bases spanning the gap. The CDR3 DNA sequence: TGTGCCAGCAAGGGGGACATCTCTTCCTACGAGCAGTACTTC. This sequence encodes CASKGDISSYEQYF.

The chain joins TRBV7-9 to TRBJ2-7; D is uncertain. This CDR3 has 14 amino acids. The germline gives CDR1 SEHNR, CDR2 FQNEAQ (reference sequence). V was clipped by 1 base and J by 4 bases, with 11 bases between them. CDR3 protein: CASSLVDGIYEQYF. CDR3 DNA sequence: TGTGCCAGCAGCTTAGTTGATGGCATTTACGAGCAGTACTTC. Variable domain in full (rest from reference TRBV7-9 and TRBJ2-7): DTGVSQNPRHKITKRGQNVTFRCDPISEHNRLYWYRQTLGQGPEFLTYFQNEAQLEKSRLLSDRFSAERPKGSFSTLEIQRTEQGDSAMYLCASSLVDGIYEQYFGPGTRLTVT.

Concerning this clone itself: The same CDR3 is also encoded by other DNA sequences in this sample. The genes are TRBV28 and TRBJ2-7; 11 bases are a match to TRBD2. V lost 10 bases to trimming and J lost 3 bases; unmatched junction nucleotides: 5. CDR1 and CDR2 from the germline V gene are MDHEN and SYDVKM. This CDR3 has 13 amino acids. The CDR3 region is CATIAGGNYEQYF. The CDR3 DNA is TGTGCCACCATAGCGGGAGGGAACTACGAGCAGTACTTC.

The genes are TRBV7-2 and TRBJ1-1; D not resolved. The germline CDR1 and CDR2 sequences are SGHTA and FQGNSA. The CDR3 extends over 15 amino acids. Trimming removed 5 bases from V and 2 bases from J, with 15 bases in between. The CDR3 reads CASSPFGHRNTEAFF. The CDR3 DNA sequence: TGTGCCAGCAGCCCCTTCGGGCATCGTAACACTGAAGCTTTCTTT.

A note on this clone: Other nucleotide sequences in the sample specify the same CDR3. The chain employs TRBV18 and TRBJ1-5; D is undetermined. The CDR3 loop spans 13 amino acids. V lost 3 bases and J 6 bases, leaving 9 bases between the germline ends. CDR1 and CDR2 (germline): KGHSH, LQKENI. The CDR3 coding sequence is TGTGCCAGCTCACCGGGGTCCGGTCAGCCCCAGCATTTT. It is translated as CASSPGSGQPQHF.

The V call is TRBV7-2, the J call TRBJ2-7; perhaps TRBD2 as D (5 bases). V lost 5 bases to trimming and J lost 7 bases, with 12 bases between them. The CDR3 is 12 amino acids. The germline CDR1 and CDR2 sequences are SGHTA and FQGNSA. This chain's CDR3 is CASSQYRGEQYF. The DNA for the CDR3 is TGTGCCAGCAGCCAGTACCGAGGGGAGCAGTACTTC.

The genes are TRBV9 and TRBJ1-4; D might be TRBD1 (6 bases). Germline assignment: CDR1 SGDLS and CDR2 YYNGEE. The V and J ends lost 3 bases and 13 bases respectively, with 13 bases between them. CDR3 length: 12 amino acids. For the CDR3, the DNA is TGTGCCAGCAGCGCGAACCAGGGGCGACTGTTTTTT. It is translated as CASSANQGRLFF.

The rearrangement uses TRBV27 and TRBJ1-2; unclear D gene. CDR3 length: 15 amino acids. Trimming cost V 5 bases and J 8 bases, with 21 bases left between them. Germline values: CDR1 MNHEY, CDR2 SMNVEV (reference sequence). CDR3 region: CASSPGGSWGRGYTF. CDR3 bases: TGTGCCAGCAGTCCCGGCGGCAGCTGGGGAAGAGGCTACACCTTC.

The chain recombines TRBV28 with TRBJ2-7, with TRBD2 matching over 10 bases. V lost 4 bases to trimming and J lost 5 bases; unmatched junction nucleotides: 14. The germline CDR1 and CDR2 sequences are MDHEN and SYDVKM. The CDR3 contains 17 residues. The CDR3 here is CASSSPSGRALSDEQYF. The CDR3 DNA is TGTGCCAGCAGTTCCCCCAGCGGGAGGGCCTTGTCGGACGAGCAGTACTTC.